Below, one T cell receptor beta chain is given with its context. This sample is drawn from a study of cytomegalovirus exposure and HLA in healthy donors. Losses at the gene ends were 1 base for V and 7 bases for J; bases not matched to a gene: 3. The CDR3 runs 15 residues. Germline lookup yields CDR1 SEHNR and CDR2 FQNEAQ (reference sequence). The PCR employed 60 Vbeta primers together with 13 Jbeta primers. Here immunoSEQ multiplex PCR was the method, and the copy in TCRdb shows in-frame clones only, minus some. The table has about 110,000 clones, 82% seen once; the top ten hold around 2.6%. The clonotype comes from a woman younger than 35 in good health and CMV-seronegative. The gene calls are TRBV7-9 and TRBJ2-1, with 11 positions matching TRBD2. Sequencing was done on a sample of PBMCs. DNA for the CDR3: TGTGCCAGCAGCTTAGTCTCTAGCGGGGGGAATGAGCAGTTCTTC. Its protein is CASSLVSSGGNEQFF. Supplemented by reference TRBV7-9 and TRBJ2-1, the full variable domain reads DTGVSQNPRHKITKRGQNVTFRCDPISEHNRLYWYRQTLGQGPEFLTYFQNEAQLEKSRLLSDRFSAERPKGSFSTLEIQRTEQGDSAMYLCASSLVSSGGNEQFFGPGTRLTVL.